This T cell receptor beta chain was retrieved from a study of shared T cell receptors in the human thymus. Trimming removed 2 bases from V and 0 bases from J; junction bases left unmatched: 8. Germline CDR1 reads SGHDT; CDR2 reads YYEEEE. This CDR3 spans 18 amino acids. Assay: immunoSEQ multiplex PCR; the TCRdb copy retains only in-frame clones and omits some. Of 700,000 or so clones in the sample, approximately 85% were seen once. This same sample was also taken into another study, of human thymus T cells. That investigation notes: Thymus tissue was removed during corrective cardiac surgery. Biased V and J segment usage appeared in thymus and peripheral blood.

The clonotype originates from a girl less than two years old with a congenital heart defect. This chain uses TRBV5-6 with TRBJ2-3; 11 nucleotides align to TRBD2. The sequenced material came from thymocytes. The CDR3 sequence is CASSFLAGGCNSTDTQYF. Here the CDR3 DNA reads TGTGCCAGCAGCTTCCTAGCGGGGGGCTGTAATAGCACAGATACGCAGTATTTT.